This TCR beta chain was identified in a study of T-cell memory formation after mild COVID-19. TCRdb re-called the 5' RACE reads through MiXCR, storing one row per CDR3 protein. The data hold about 110,000 distinct CDR3 sequences, with 20% to 25% observed a single time. The sample holds a few counts of this clonotype. Trimming took off 5 bases at V and 0 bases at J, with 19 bases between the two ends. The CDR3 totals 17 residues. From germline, CDR1 is SGHTA and CDR2 FQGNSA. The sequence was collected from a man younger than 35 who had mild COVID-19 (a few samples of this study predate the infection). Cell type and time point are not known. The genes are TRBV7-2 and TRBJ2-5; D is perhaps TRBD1 (7 bases). The sequencing input was PBMCs or a T cell subset sorted from them (not recorded which). CDR3 coding DNA: TGTGCCAGCAGCGCGGGGACAGCCGAAATAGACCAAGAGACCCAGTACTTC. It translates to CASSAGTAEIDQETQYF.